The 26 T cell receptor beta chains reported below all come from one sample, sequenced in a study of OX40 agonist ivuxolimab in advanced cancers. The protocol used for the library was the immunoSEQ multiplex PCR assay. TCRdb retrieved this table from immuneACCESS and kept in-frame rearrangements only. Not all clones are present; in checked studies, unresolved V genes account for under half, and no reason is known for the remainder. In all, the sample holds around 15,000 clones, and roughly 86% of those were seen once. The ten largest clones capture roughly 0.7% of the sample. Sequenced material: CD4+ or CD8+ T cells sorted from blood, taken in a trial of the OX40 agonist ivuxolimab. Receptor source: an adult with an advanced solid tumor such as melanoma, head and neck, liver or kidney cancer.

This chain connects TRBV21-1 to TRBJ2-7; the table's D gene call, TRBD1, was not cross checked with the DNA. TRBV21-1 is a recognized pseudogene. The length of the CDR3 is 13 residues. The CDR3 protein is CASSKGDTYEQYF. The DNA for the CDR3 is TGTGCCAGCAGCAAAGGTGACACCTACGAGCAGTACTTC.

The rearrangement joins TRBV5-1 to TRBJ2-1; a possible D gene is TRBD2 (6 bases). Germline V lookup: CDR1 SGHRS, CDR2 YFSETQ. V was pared by 0 bases and J by 3 bases, with 7 bases between. The CDR3 consists of 14 residues. The CDR3 here is CASSLGSGYNEQFF. Written as DNA, the CDR3 is TGCGCCAGCAGCTTGGGTAGCGGCTACAATGAGCAGTTCTTC. The variable domain in full, completed from reference TRBV5-1 and TRBJ2-1, reads KAGVTQTPRYLIKTRGQQVTLSCSPISGHRSVSWYQQTPGQGLQFLFEYFSETQRNKGNFPGRFSGRQFSNSRSEMNVSTLELGDSALYLCASSLGSGYNEQFFGPGTRLTVL.

The V gene is TRBV18, the J gene TRBJ2-1, with D possibly TRBD1 on 6 matching bases. Looked up from germline, CDR1 is KGHSH and CDR2 is LQKENI. Trimming cost V 4 bases and J 5 bases, with 9 bases left between them. The CDR3 has 13 residues. The DNA for the CDR3 is TGTGCCAGCTCACGGGACACCCACAATGAGCAGTTCTTC. Amino acid sequence: CASSRDTHNEQFF. Filled out from reference TRBV18 and TRBJ2-1, the complete variable domain reads NAGVMQNPRHLVRRRGQEARLRCSPMKGHSHVYWYRQLPEEGLKFMVYLQKENIIDESGMPKERFSAEFPKEGPSILRIQQVVRGDSAAYFCASSRDTHNEQFFGPGTRLTVL.

This chain links TRBV11-2 with TRBJ1-1; no reliable D call. The V and J ends lost 2 bases and 1 base respectively, with 5 bases between them. CDR3 size: 13 residues. The germline gives CDR1 SGHAT, CDR2 FQNNGV. The CDR3 is CASSLPWNTEAFF. In DNA form, the CDR3 reads TGTGCCAGCAGCTTACCCTGGAACACTGAAGCTTTCTTT.

The chain employs TRBV4-2 and TRBJ2-3; D gene unclear. CDR1 and CDR2 from the germline V gene are LGHNA and YNFKEQ. CDR3 length: 14 residues. Trimming removed 6 bases at V and 2 bases at J, with 12 bases between. CDR3 sequence reads: CASSPRFHTDTQYF. DNA for the CDR3: TGTGCCAGCAGTCCACGATTCCACACAGATACGCAGTATTTT.

The V call is TRBV6-5, the J call TRBJ1-2; 7 positions match TRBD1. V shed 3 bases, J shed 2 bases, and the junction held 6 bases outside the gene matches. The length of the CDR3 is 15 residues. Germline CDR1 is MNHEY and CDR2 is SVGAGI. The CDR3 DNA sequence: TGTGCCAGCAGTTATCTTACAGGGGCGAACTATGGCTACACCTTC. Translated: CASSYLTGANYGYTF.

This chain uses TRBV6-4 with TRBJ1-2; D possibly corresponds to TRBD1 (5 bases). The germline V gene has CDR1 MRHNA and CDR2 SNTAGT. This CDR3 is 18 amino acids long. V was shortened by 4 bases and J by 8 bases, with 29 bases between the two germline ends. In DNA, the CDR3 is TGTGCCAGCAGTGCCCACTTAGACAGCTTCGTACCGACCTTGGGCTACACCTTC. Translating gives CASSAHLDSFVPTLGYTF.

This clone has just a few counts. The V and J genes are TRBV19 and TRBJ1-6, with 9 bases fitting TRBD1. After removal of 9 bases from V and 9 bases from J, the junction contained 6 bases not matched to a gene. Germline CDR1 and CDR2: LNHDA and SQIVND (reference sequence). The CDR3 is 13 amino acids. For the CDR3, the DNA is TGTGCCAGCTGGGGACAGGGTGTTTCACCCCTCCACTTT. Translation gives CASWGQGVSPLHF.

The gene calls are TRBV6-4 and TRBJ2-5; TRBD2 matches 15 bases. From germline, CDR1 is MRHNA and CDR2 SNTAGT. The CDR3 consists of 18 residues. Trimming at V came to 4 bases and at J to 2 bases, leaving 8 bases not matched to a gene. The CDR3 coding sequence is TGTGCCAGCAGTGGGGGGACTAGCGGGGGGTCGGAACAAGAGACCCAGTACTTC. It encodes CASSGGTSGGSEQETQYF.

This chain connects TRBV11-2 to TRBJ2-7, with D tentatively TRBD1 (6 bases). From germline, CDR1 is SGHAT and CDR2 FQNNGV. The germline V and J ends were trimmed by 5 bases and 7 bases, with 15 bases remaining between them. The CDR3 spans 13 residues. The CDR3 protein is CASSPGQSREQYF. Here the CDR3 DNA reads TGTGCCAGCAGCCCGGGACAATCGAGGGAGCAGTACTTC.

The chain carries TRBV7-2 and TRBJ1-1; D is undetermined. V lost 1 base, J lost 0 bases, and 6 bases lay in between. Germline-derived CDR1 and CDR2 are SGHTA and FQGNSA. The CDR3 totals 14 residues. The chain's CDR3 is CASSLDPVNTEAFF. The CDR3 nucleotides read TGTGCCAGCAGCTTAGATCCAGTGAACACTGAAGCTTTCTTT. The full variable domain, completed using reference TRBV7-2 and TRBJ1-1, is GAGVSQSPSNKVTEKGKDVELRCDPISGHTALYWYRQSLGQGLEFLIYFQGNSAPDKSGLPSDRFSAERTGGSVSTLTIQRTQQEDSAVYLCASSLDPVNTEAFFGQGTRLTVV.

J is TRBJ2-7 and V is TRBV4-1, with TRBD1 matching 8 bases. The CDR3 is made up of 16 amino acids. Germline V gene data show CDR1 as MGHRA and CDR2 as YSYEKL. V shed 4 bases, J shed 4 bases, and the junction held 12 bases outside the gene matches. The DNA of the CDR3 is TGCGCCAGCAGCCCCCGGACGACAGGGGTATTGTACGAGCAGTACTTC. It encodes CASSPRTTGVLYEQYF.

The chain has TRBV6-6 and TRBJ1-6; 9 bases match TRBD1. The J segment lost 10 bases and the V segment lost 4 bases, leaving 5 bases of the junction unmatched. Germline V gene data show CDR1 as MNHNY and CDR2 as SVGAGI (reference sequence). This CDR3 region has 14 residues. The CDR3 DNA is TGTGCCAGCAGTTCCCGACAGGGGGGCTCACCCCTCCACTTT. It translates to CASSSRQGGSPLHF.

The chain has TRBV30 and TRBJ2-2; weak D call: TRBD1 (5 bases). The CDR3 length is 12 residues. CDR1 and CDR2 from the germline V gene are GTSNPN and SVGIG (reference sequence). Trimming shortened V by 5 bases and J by 5 bases, and 9 bases separated the two germline ends. The CDR3 nucleotides read TGTGCCTGGTCACCAGGGACCGGGGAGCTGTTTTTT. It specifies CAWSPGTGELFF. Using reference TRBV30 and TRBJ2-2 for the parts outside the CDR3, the full variable domain is SQTIHQWPATLVQPVGSPLSLECTVEGTSNPNLYWYRQAAGRGLQLLFYSVGIGQISSEVPQNLSASRPQDRQFILSSKKLLLSDSGFYLCAWSPGTGELFFGEGSRLTVL.

The V call is TRBV5-1, the J call TRBJ2-1; D not resolved. Germline loops: CDR1 SGHRS, CDR2 YFSETQ. There are 12 residues in the CDR3. Trimming removed 4 bases from V and 8 bases from J, with 10 bases in between. The CDR3, as DNA: TGCGCCAGCAGCCGTGAATCTTATGAGCAGTTCTTC. Protein product: CASSRESYEQFF.

The chain carries TRBV5-4 and TRBJ2-1; possibly TRBD2 for D (7 bases). Germline V lookup: CDR1 SGHNT, CDR2 YYREEE (reference sequence). The length of the CDR3 is 17 residues. V was pared by 1 base and J by 6 bases, with 20 bases between. As DNA, the CDR3 is TGTGCCAGCAGCTTGTTAATAGCTCGAGGGGGGGCCAATGAGCAGTTCTTC. Translation gives CASSLLIARGGANEQFF.

The genes are TRBV29-1 and TRBJ2-5; D unclear. Germline V gene data show CDR1 as SQVTM and CDR2 as ANQGSEA. This CDR3 is built from 12 residues. The ends were cut back, 3 bases at V and 4 bases at J, with 9 bases in the middle. The CDR3 is CSVDASVETQYF. DNA of the CDR3: TGCAGCGTTGACGCCAGCGTAGAGACCCAGTACTTC.

This chain links TRBV4-2 with TRBJ1-4; D call uncertain. Trimming shortened V by 5 bases and J by 0 bases, and 7 bases separated the two germline ends. The CDR3 sequence is 14 residues long. Looked up from germline, CDR1 is LGHNA and CDR2 is YNFKEQ. The CDR3 region is CASSSEATNEKLFF. The CDR3, as DNA: TGTGCCAGCAGCTCGGAAGCAACTAATGAAAAACTGTTTTTT.

V is TRBV25-1 and J is TRBJ2-1; 8 bases fit TRBD2. V lost 1 base and J lost 8; bases outside the gene matches: 10. The CDR3 totals 16 residues. Germline CDR1 reads MGHDK; CDR2 reads SYGVNS. The CDR3 DNA sequence: TGTGCCAGCAGTGAATGGGTAGCGGGGTCTATTGATGAGCAGTTCTTC. Protein sequence: CASSEWVAGSIDEQFF.

V is TRBV6-1 and J is TRBJ1-4; no clear D gene. The V gene lost 5 bases and the J gene lost 4 bases, with 14 bases spanning the gap. The CDR3 totals 15 residues. The germline gives CDR1 MNHNS, CDR2 SASEGT. CDR3 sequence reads: CASSPLGGFNEKLFF. The CDR3 nucleotides read TGTGCCAGCAGTCCCCTGGGAGGCTTTAATGAAAAACTGTTTTTT.

J is TRBJ1-3 and V is TRBV6-5; 8 nucleotides line up with TRBD1. The CDR3 consists of 15 residues. CDR1 is MNHEY and CDR2 is SVGAGI in the germline V gene. Trimming at V came to 3 bases and at J to 3 bases, leaving 4 bases not matched to a gene. CDR3 sequence: CASSYQGAHGNTIYF. As DNA, the CDR3 is TGTGCCAGCAGTTATCAGGGGGCGCATGGAAACACCATATATTTT.

The rearrangement uses TRBV29-1 and TRBJ1-4; maybe TRBD1 (5 bases). The germline V gene encodes CDR1 SQVTM and CDR2 ANQGSEA. V lost 7 bases to trimming and J lost 7 bases, with 13 bases between them. This CDR3 region has 12 residues. The CDR3 here is CSAGALGEKLFF. CDR3 DNA sequence: TGCAGCGCCGGGGCGTTGGGTGAAAAACTGTTTTTT.

The sample holds one count of this clone. CDR3 DNA sequence: TGCAGCGTTGAAGAAGGGCCTAGCGGGAGCGGATATACGCAGTATTTT. As protein: CSVEEGPSGSGYTQYF. The chain links TRBV29-1 to TRBJ2-3; TRBD2 matches 10 bases. CDR1 and CDR2 (germline): SQVTM, ANQGSEA. The V and J ends lost 0 bases and 7 bases, in that order; junction bases with no gene match: 10. This CDR3 has 16 amino acids.

The rearrangement links TRBV5-6 to TRBJ2-2, with 10 bases that match TRBD2. Germline CDR1 SGHDT, CDR2 YYEEEE. CDR3 length: 15 residues. Losses at the gene ends were 4 bases for V and 6 bases for J; bases not matched to a gene: 6. The CDR3 DNA reads as TGTGCCAGCAGCGAAGCGGGGGGGCCGGCCGGGGAGCTGTTTTTT. Translating gives CASSEAGGPAGELFF.

J is TRBJ2-4 and V is TRBV5-4; no clear D. From germline, CDR1 is SGHNT and CDR2 YYREEE (reference sequence). The CDR3 is 14 residues long. Trimming pared 2 bases from V and 0 bases from J, leaving 6 bases between. CDR3 residues: CASSLGEAKNIQYF. CDR3 nucleotides: TGTGCCAGCAGCTTAGGTGAAGCCAAAAACATTCAGTACTTC. Based on the CDR3 plus reference TRBV5-4 and TRBJ2-4, the full variable domain is ETGVTQSPTHLIKTRGQQVTLRCSSQSGHNTVSWYQQALGQGPQFIFQYYREEENGRGNFPPRFSGLQFPNYSSELNVNALELDDSALYLCASSLGEAKNIQYFGAGTRLSVL.

V is TRBV5-6 and J is TRBJ1-1; possibly TRBD1 for D (5 bases). The CDR3 has 14 amino acids. Trimming removed 2 bases at V and 6 bases at J, with 14 bases between. The germline gives CDR1 SGHDT, CDR2 YYEEEE. The CDR3 bases are TGTGCCAGCAGCTTTGGGTTGACAGATTCTGAAGCTTTCTTT. Translated, it gives CASSFGLTDSEAFF.